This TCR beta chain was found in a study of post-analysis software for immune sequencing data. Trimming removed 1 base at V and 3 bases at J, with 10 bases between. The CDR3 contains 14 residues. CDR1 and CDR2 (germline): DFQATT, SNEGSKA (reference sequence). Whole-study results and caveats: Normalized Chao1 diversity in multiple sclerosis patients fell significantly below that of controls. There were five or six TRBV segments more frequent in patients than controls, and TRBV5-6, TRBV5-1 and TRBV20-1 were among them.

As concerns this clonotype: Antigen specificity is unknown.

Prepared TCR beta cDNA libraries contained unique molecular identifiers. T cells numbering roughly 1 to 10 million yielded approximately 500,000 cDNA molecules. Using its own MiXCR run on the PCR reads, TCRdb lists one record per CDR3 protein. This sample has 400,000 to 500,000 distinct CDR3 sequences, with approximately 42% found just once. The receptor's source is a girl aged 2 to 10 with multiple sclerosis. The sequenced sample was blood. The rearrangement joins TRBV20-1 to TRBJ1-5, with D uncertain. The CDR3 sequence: CSARASGHNQPQHF. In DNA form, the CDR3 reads TGCAGTGCTAGAGCTTCAGGCCACAATCAGCCCCAGCATTTT.